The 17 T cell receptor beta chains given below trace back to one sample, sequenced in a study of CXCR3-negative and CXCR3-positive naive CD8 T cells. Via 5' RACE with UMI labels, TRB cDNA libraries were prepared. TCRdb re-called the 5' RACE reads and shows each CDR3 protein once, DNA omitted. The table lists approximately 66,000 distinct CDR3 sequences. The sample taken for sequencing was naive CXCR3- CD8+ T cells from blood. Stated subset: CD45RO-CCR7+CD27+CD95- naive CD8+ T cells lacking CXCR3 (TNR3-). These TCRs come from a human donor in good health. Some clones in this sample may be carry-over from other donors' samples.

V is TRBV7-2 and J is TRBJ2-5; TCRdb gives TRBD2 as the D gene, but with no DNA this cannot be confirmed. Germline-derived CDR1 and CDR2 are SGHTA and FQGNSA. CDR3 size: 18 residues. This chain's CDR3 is CASSTGLAGGFFEETQYF.

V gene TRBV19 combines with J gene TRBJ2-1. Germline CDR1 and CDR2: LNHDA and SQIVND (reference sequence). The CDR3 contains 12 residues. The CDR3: CASSMPYNEQFF.

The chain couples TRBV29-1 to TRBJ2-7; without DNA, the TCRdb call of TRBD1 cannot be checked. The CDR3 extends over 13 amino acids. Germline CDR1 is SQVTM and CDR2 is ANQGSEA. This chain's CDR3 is CSVAGTGGYEQYF.

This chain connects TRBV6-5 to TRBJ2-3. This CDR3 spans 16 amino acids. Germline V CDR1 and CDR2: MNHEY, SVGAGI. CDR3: CASRPRGAASTDTQYF.

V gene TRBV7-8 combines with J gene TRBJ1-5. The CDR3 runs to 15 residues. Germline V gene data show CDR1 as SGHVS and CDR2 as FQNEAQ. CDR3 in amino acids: CASSLAQVGNQPQHF.

The CDR3 protein is CSARDAGPGGAKNIQYF. J is TRBJ2-4 and V is TRBV20-1; lacking DNA, the TRBD1 call made by TCRdb goes unchecked. Germline values: CDR1 DFQATT, CDR2 SNEGSKA (reference sequence). This CDR3 region has 17 residues.

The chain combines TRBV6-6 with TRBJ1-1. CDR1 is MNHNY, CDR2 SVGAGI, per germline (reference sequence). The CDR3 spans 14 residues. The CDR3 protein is CASRSTEDHTEAFF.

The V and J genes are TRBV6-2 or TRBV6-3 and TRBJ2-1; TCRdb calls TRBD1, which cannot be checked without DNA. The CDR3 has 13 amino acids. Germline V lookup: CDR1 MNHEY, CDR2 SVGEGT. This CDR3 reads CASILAGNNEQFF.

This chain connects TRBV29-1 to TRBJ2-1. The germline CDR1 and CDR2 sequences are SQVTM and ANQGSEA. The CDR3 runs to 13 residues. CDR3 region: CSPRRLHGNEQFF.

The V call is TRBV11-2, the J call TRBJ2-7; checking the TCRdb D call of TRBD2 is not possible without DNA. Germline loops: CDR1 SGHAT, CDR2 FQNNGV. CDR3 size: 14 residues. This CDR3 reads CASRKGLGSHEQYF. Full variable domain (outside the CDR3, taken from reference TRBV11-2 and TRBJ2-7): EAGVAQSPRYKIIEKRQSVAFWCNPISGHATLYWYQQILGQGPKLLIQFQNNGVVDDSQLPKDRFSAERLKGVDSTLKIQPAKLEDSAVYLCASRKGLGSHEQYFGPGTRLTVT.

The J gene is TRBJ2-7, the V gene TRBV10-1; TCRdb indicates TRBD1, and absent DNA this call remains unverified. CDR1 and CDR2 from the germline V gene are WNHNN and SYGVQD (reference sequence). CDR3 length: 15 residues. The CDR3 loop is CASSGGQGDFYEQYF.

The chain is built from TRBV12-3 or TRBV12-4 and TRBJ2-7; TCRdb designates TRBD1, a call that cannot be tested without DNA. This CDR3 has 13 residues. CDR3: CASSWGVPNEQYF.

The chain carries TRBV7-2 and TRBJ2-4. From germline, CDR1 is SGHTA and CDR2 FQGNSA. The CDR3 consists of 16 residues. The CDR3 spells CASSLDASGYKNIQYF.

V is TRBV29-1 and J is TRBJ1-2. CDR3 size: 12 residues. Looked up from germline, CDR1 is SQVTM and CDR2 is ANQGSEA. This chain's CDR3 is CSVAPPNYGYTF.

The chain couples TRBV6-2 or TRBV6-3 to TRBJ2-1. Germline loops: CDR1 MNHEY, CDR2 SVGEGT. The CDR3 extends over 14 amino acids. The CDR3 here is CASSYPSTYNEQFF.

The CDR3 protein is CASSPGNTEAFF. The chain joins TRBV28 to TRBJ1-1; TCRdb's D call, TRBD1, is unchecked because there is no DNA. CDR3 length: 12 amino acids. CDR1 is MDHEN, CDR2 SYDVKM, per germline. Full variable domain (missing parts from reference TRBV28 and TRBJ1-1): DVKVTQSSRYLVKRTGEKVFLECVQDMDHENMFWYRQDPGLGLRLIYFSYDVKMKEKGDIPEGYSVSREKKERFSLILESASTNQTSMYLCASSPGNTEAFFGQGTRLTVV.

The CDR3 protein is CSARVSRLDNEQFF. This chain connects TRBV20-1 to TRBJ2-1. The CDR3 totals 14 residues. The germline gives CDR1 DFQATT, CDR2 SNEGSKA (reference sequence).